The entry that follows covers one T cell receptor beta chain sequence. Its antigen is unknown. V was cut by 0 bases and J by 6 bases, with 9 bases left in between. The germline gives CDR1 LGHDT, CDR2 YNNKEL (reference sequence). This CDR3 is built from 14 residues. TCRdb re-called the 5' RACE reads through MiXCR, storing one row per CDR3 protein. The repertoire includes about 260,000 distinct CDR3 sequences, roughly 4.8% of them detected once, and roughly 3.5% sits in the top ten. The data originate from a study of T cells after yellow fever vaccination. Study background: The authors prepared low-cell-number fractions using SMART-Seq v4 Ultra Low Input. General study findings and limits: A minor fraction of clonotypes spanned both CD4 and CD8 compartments.

This sequence originates from a man aged 18 to 30 who received the YFV17D yellow fever vaccine. This rearrangement joins TRBV3-1 to TRBJ2-1; D call uncertain. This material consisted of CD4+ T cells sorted from PBMCs, taken on the day of the yellow fever booster vaccination. The CDR3 bases are TGTGCCAGCAGCCAAGACATGACTGTCAATGAGCAGTTCTTC. This sequence encodes CASSQDMTVNEQFF.